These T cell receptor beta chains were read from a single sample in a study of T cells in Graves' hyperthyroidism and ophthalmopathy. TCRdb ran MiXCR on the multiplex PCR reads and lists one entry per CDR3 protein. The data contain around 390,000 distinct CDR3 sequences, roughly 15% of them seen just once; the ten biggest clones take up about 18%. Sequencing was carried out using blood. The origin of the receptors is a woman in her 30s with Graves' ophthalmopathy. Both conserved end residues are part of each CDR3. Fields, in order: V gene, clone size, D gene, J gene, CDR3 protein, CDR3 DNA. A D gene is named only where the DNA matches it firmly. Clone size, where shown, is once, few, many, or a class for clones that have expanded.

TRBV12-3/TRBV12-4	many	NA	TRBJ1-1	CASTDQGTEAFF	TGTGCCAGCACCGACCAGGGAACTGAAGCTTTCTTT
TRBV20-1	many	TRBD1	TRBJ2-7	CSARGGMGTGSYEQYF	TGCAGTGCTAGAGGCGGTATGGGGACAGGCTCCTACGAGCAGTACTTC
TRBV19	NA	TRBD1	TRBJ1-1	CATSEQGVGEAFF	TGTGCGACTTCTGAACAGGGGGTAGGTGAAGCTTTCTTT
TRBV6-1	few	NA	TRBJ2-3	CASTDYSADTQYF	TGTGCCAGCACGGACTATTCAGCAGATACGCAGTATTTT
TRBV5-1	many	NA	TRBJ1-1	CASRGQPSNTEAFF	TGCGCCAGCAGAGGACAGCCGTCGAACACTGAAGCTTTCTTT
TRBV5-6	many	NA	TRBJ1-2	CASSDLKQGSYGYTF	TGTGCCAGCAGCGACCTAAAGCAGGGAAGCTATGGCTACACCTTC
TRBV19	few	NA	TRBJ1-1	CASSGSWKPGAFF	TGTGCCAGTAGTGGGTCGTGGAAACCGGGAGCTTTCTTT
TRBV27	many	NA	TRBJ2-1	CASSLYSSYNEQFF	TGTGCCAGCAGTTTATACAGCTCCTACAATGAGCAGTTCTTC
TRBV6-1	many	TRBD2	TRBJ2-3	CASTMTIGTTSDTQYF	TGTGCCAGCACCATGACGATAGGGACTACTTCAGATACGCAGTATTTT
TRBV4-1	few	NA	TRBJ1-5	CASSPFGPVEPQHF	TGCGCCAGCAGCCCCTTTGGGCCTGTGGAGCCCCAGCATTTT
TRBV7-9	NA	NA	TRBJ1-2	CASSTRDPTIYGYTF	TGTGCCAGCAGCACTCGGGACCCAACCATATATGGCTACACCTTC
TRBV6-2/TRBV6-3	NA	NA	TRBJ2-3	CASSKRPDTQYF	TGTGCCAGCAGCAAGAGGCCAGATACGCAGTATTTT
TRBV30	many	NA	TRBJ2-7	CAWSVKFSAGNYEQYF	TGTGCCTGGAGTGTAAAGTTTTCGGCAGGGAATTACGAGCAGTACTTC
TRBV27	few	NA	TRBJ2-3	CASMRFEWADTQYF	TGTGCCAGCATGCGATTTGAATGGGCAGATACGCAGTATTTT
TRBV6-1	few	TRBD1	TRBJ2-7	CASRRDRGIAYEQYF	TGTGCCAGCAGGAGGGACAGGGGAATTGCCTACGAGCAGTACTTC
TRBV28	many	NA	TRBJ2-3	CASSPPQGLKYF	TGTGCCAGCAGTCCCCCGCAGGGGCTAAAGTATTTT
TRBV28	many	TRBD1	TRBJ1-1	CASSWGQGDTEAFF	TGTGCCAGCAGTTGGGGACAGGGAGACACTGAAGCTTTCTTT
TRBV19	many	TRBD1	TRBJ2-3	CASSYLQGVRSDTQYF	TGTGCCAGTAGCTACCTACAGGGGGTGCGATCAGATACGCAGTATTTT
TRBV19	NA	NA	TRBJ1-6	CASSIEIQAVSPLHF	TGTGCCAGTAGTATCGAAATCCAAGCCGTTTCACCCCTCCACTTT
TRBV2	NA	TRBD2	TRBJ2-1	CASRILAGGRYNEQFF	TGTGCCAGCAGGATTTTAGCGGGAGGGCGTTACAATGAGCAGTTCTTC
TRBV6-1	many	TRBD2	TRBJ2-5	CASSHQAALAGGQETQYF	TGTGCCAGCAGCCATCAAGCCGCCCTAGCGGGGGGCCAAGAGACCCAGTACTTC
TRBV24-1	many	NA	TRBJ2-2	CATSDYWENTGELFF	TGTGCCACCAGTGATTACTGGGAAAACACCGGGGAGCTGTTTTTT
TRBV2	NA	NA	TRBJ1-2	CASRLGPDGYTF	TGTGCCAGCAGACTGGGTCCGGATGGCTACACCTTC
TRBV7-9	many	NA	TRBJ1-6	CASSDGLLAYNSPLHF	TGTGCCAGCAGCGACGGACTTCTTGCCTATAATTCACCCCTCCACTTT
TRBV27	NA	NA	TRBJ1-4	CASSIHTDEKLFF	TGTGCCAGCAGCATACACACGGATGAAAAACTGTTTTTT
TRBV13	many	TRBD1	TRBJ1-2	CASSLGFETGDDGYTF	TGTGCCAGCAGCTTAGGCTTTGAGACAGGGGACGATGGCTACACCTTC
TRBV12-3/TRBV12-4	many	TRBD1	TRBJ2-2	CASRLGTANTGELFF	TGTGCCAGCAGATTGGGGACAGCGAACACCGGGGAGCTGTTTTTT
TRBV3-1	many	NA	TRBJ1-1	CASSQALNTEAFF	TGTGCCAGCAGCCAAGCGCTGAACACTGAAGCTTTCTTT
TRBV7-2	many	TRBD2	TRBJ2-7	CASSPPGGSEQYF	TGTGCCAGCAGCCCCCCGGGAGGATCCGAGCAGTACTTC
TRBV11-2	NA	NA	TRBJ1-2	CASSLVMGDFRDGYTF	TGTGCCAGCAGCTTAGTCATGGGGGATTTCAGAGATGGCTACACCTTC
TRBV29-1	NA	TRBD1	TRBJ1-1	CSVGQGNTEAFF	TGCAGCGTCGGACAGGGTAACACTGAAGCTTTCTTT
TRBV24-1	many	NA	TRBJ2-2	CATSRTDYTGELFF	TGTGCCACCAGTAGGACGGACTACACCGGGGAGCTGTTTTTT
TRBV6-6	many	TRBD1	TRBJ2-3	CASSYGVQGPSTDTQYF	TGTGCCAGCAGTTACGGGGTACAGGGGCCTAGCACAGATACGCAGTATTTT
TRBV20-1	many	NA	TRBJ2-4	CSARVVMGEDIQYF	TGCAGTGCTAGAGTCGTGATGGGAGAGGACATTCAGTACTTC
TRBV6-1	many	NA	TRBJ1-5	CATQAGLGNQPQHF	TGTGCCACCCAGGCAGGATTAGGCAATCAGCCCCAGCATTTT
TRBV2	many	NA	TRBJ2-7	CASSNPGGAYEQYF	TGTGCCAGCAGTAACCCCGGGGGTGCCTACGAGCAGTACTTC
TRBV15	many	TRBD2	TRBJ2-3	CATSGTGLVFYSDTQYF	TGTGCCACCAGCGGAACGGGACTAGTATTTTATTCGGATACGCAGTATTTT
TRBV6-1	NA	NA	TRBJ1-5	CASSDTPDSQPQHF	TGTGCCAGCAGTGACACCCCGGACAGTCAGCCCCAGCATTTT
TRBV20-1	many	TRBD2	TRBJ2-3	CSARGRPTSGGGTDTQYF	TGCAGTGCTAGAGGACGCCCTACTAGCGGGGGGGGCACAGATACGCAGTATTTT
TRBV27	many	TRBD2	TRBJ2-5	CASSLLTSGDETQYF	TGTGCCAGCAGTTTGCTAACTAGCGGGGATGAGACCCAGTACTTC
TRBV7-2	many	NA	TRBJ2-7	CASRSLPQSSYEQYF	TGTGCCAGCAGAAGCTTACCCCAGAGCTCCTACGAGCAGTACTTC
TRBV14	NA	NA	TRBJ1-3	CASSQAGSNTIYF	TGTGCCAGCAGCCAAGCAGGAAGTAACACCATATATTTT
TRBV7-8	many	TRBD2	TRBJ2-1	CASSTLAGAYNEQFF	TGTGCCAGCAGCACACTAGCGGGGGCCTACAATGAGCAGTTCTTC
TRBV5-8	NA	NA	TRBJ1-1	CASSDLRRVNTEAFF	TGTGCCAGCAGCGATTTGCGACGGGTGAACACTGAAGCTTTCTTT
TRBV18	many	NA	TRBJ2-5	CASSRSLEETQYF	TGTGCCAGCTCACGTTCTCTCGAAGAGACCCAGTACTTC
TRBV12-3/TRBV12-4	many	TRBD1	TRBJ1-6	CASSSTGSGGLHF	TGTGCCAGCAGTTCGACAGGGAGTGGAGGCCTCCACTTT
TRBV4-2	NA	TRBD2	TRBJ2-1	CASSQEPGLAGGISYGEQFF	TGTGCCAGCAGCCAAGAGCCCGGACTAGCGGGGGGGATTAGTTATGGTGAGCAGTTCTTC
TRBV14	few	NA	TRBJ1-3	CASSQEYFLSGNTIYF	TGTGCCAGCAGCCAAGAGTACTTTCTCTCTGGAAACACCATATATTTT
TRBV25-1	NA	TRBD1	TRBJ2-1	CASSVTGGYNEQFF	TGTGCCAGCAGTGTGACAGGGGGGTACAATGAGCAGTTCTTC
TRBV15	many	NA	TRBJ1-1	CATSRETEAFF	TGTGCCACCAGCAGAGAAACTGAAGCTTTCTTT
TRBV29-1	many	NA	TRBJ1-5	CSVVVTDSNQPQHF	TGCAGCGTTGTGGTGACAGATAGCAATCAGCCCCAGCATTTT
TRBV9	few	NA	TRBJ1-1	CASSPTPGGGTEAFF	TGTGCCAGCAGCCCAACCCCTGGGGGAGGCACTGAAGCTTTCTTT